This TCR beta chain is from a study of blood T cells in healthy people across ages. Findings and caveats of the study: Both naive CD4+ cell counts and diversity were greater in long-lived donors than in aged donors. It was found that TCR beta diversity correlated strongly with the percentage of naive T cells.

The CDR3 contains 14 residues. V lost 2 bases and J lost 5, with 15 bases in between. The germline V gene encodes CDR1 DFQATT and CDR2 SNEGSKA (reference sequence). Comment on this clonotype: The target antigen is unknown.

The amount of total RNA extracted per sample was at least 5 micrograms. The authors ran a second PCR of roughly 6 to 12 cycles using a sample-barcoded 5' primer and a J-beta primer mix. TCRdb reanalysed the 5' RACE reads using MiXCR and keeps one entry per CDR3 protein. This repertoire shows 550,000 to 600,000 distinct CDR3 sequences, roughly 48% found once; its top ten account for about 26%. The source is a man older than 75 in good health. Sequencing was done on a sample of blood. The chain carries TRBV20-1 and TRBJ1-2; a weak D match, TRBD1 (6 bases). The CDR3 reads CSARPKTGTYGYTF. CDR3 nucleotides: TGCAGTGCTAGACCGAAGACAGGCACTTATGGCTACACCTTC.